This T cell receptor (beta chain) was identified in a study of T cells in Graves' hyperthyroidism and ophthalmopathy. Study-wide results and limits: Ophthalmopathy could be told apart from stable hyperthyroidism with a 13 V-J model.

The CDR3 covers 13 residues. Germline V gives CDR1 DFQATT, CDR2 SNEGSKA (reference sequence). The ends were cut back, 5 bases at V and 0 bases at J, with 9 bases in the middle. Researchers amplified the TCR beta CDR3 regions from RNA transcripts. A first-round RT-PCR of the TCR CDR3 used the HTBI primer set. TCRdb called the multiplex PCR reads again in MiXCR, with one record for every CDR3 protein. The sample includes 600,000 to 650,000 distinct CDR3 sequences, 15% to 20% of them seen just once. There are a few counts of this clonotype. Its antigen is not identified. This chain links TRBV20-1 with TRBJ2-3, with D unclear. This TCR came from a woman aged 25 to 39 with Graves' hyperthyroidism. The sample consisted of blood. This CDR3 reads CSARRKSTDTQYF. CDR3 nucleotide sequence: TGCAGTGCTCGTCGTAAGAGCACAGATACGCAGTATTTT.